One and the same sample provided the 26 T cell receptor beta chains below, sequenced in a study of OX40 agonist ivuxolimab in advanced cancers. Profiled with immunoSEQ multiplex PCR; TCRdb holds only in-frame clones, not every one. Of about 26,000 clones in the sample, about 85% were seen once. Specimen: CD4+ or CD8+ T cells sorted from blood, collected in a trial of the OX40 agonist ivuxolimab. The receptors come from an adult with an advanced solid tumor such as melanoma, head and neck, liver or kidney cancer.

J is TRBJ2-7 and V is TRBV27; 7 bases map to TRBD2. There are 11 residues in the CDR3. Germline V gene sequence: CDR1 MNHEY, CDR2 SMNVEV (reference sequence). V lost 8 bases to trimming and J lost 7 bases; unmatched junction nucleotides: 5. CDR3 bases: TGTGCCAGCGGTCCGGGGGGAGAGCAGTACTTC. Translating it yields CASGPGGEQYF.

The chain joins TRBV9 to TRBJ1-1; no reliable D call. Germline CDR1 reads SGDLS; CDR2 reads YYNGEE. Trimming pared 3 bases from V and 10 bases from J, leaving 10 bases between. The CDR3 consists of 11 residues. The CDR3: CASSGSYGAFF. In nucleotides, the CDR3 is TGTGCCAGCAGCGGGAGTTATGGAGCTTTCTTT.

This sequence joins TRBV6-5 and TRBJ1-1, with a tentative D call TRBD1 (5 bases). The germline gives CDR1 MNHEY, CDR2 SVGAGI. CDR3 length: 15 amino acids. The V and J ends lost 0 bases and 5 bases respectively, with 13 bases between them. The CDR3 loop is CASSYSAGGGTEAFF. Written as DNA, the CDR3 is TGTGCCAGCAGTTACTCGGCGGGGGGAGGAACTGAAGCTTTCTTT.

The chain joins TRBV30 to TRBJ2-5; the D is unclear. With 0 bases removed from V and 4 bases from J, the gap between germline ends came to 6 bases. Germline loops: CDR1 GTSNPN, CDR2 SVGIG (reference sequence). This CDR3 region has 12 residues. The DNA for the CDR3 is TGTGCCTGGAGTGTGTTGGGAGAGACCCAGTACTTC. Protein sequence: CAWSVLGETQYF.

This chain joins TRBV9 and TRBJ2-5; 10 bases align to TRBD1. This CDR3 is built from 15 residues. The V gene end was trimmed by 5 bases and the J gene end by 0 bases; junction bases not matched to a gene: 4. Germline values: CDR1 SGDLS, CDR2 YYNGEE. The CDR3 nucleotides read TGTGCCAGCAGTGCGGGACAGGGGAACCAAGAGACCCAGTACTTC. Translation: CASSAGQGNQETQYF.

The V gene is TRBV7-9, the J gene TRBJ2-1; D is ambiguous. The CDR3 is 15 amino acids. Trimming stripped 1 base from V and 0 bases from J, with 7 bases between. CDR1 and CDR2 from the germline V gene are SEHNR and FQNEAQ (reference sequence). The CDR3 DNA is TGTGCCAGCAGCTTAGTCTCGAGCTCCTACAATGAGCAGTTCTTC. It translates to CASSLVSSSYNEQFF.

The rearrangement joins TRBV19 to TRBJ2-3, with TRBD2 as a possible D gene (5 bases). CDR3 length: 14 residues. Germline CDR1 reads LNHDA; CDR2 reads SQIVND (reference sequence). V lost 5 bases and J lost 2, with 11 bases in between. CDR3 nucleotides: TGTGCCAGTAGTGTCGGGGATGTCACAGATACGCAGTATTTT. Protein: CASSVGDVTDTQYF.

This chain uses TRBV7-9 with TRBJ1-4; the D gene is possibly TRBD1 (6 bases). Trimming shortened V by 6 bases and J by 6 bases, and 14 bases separated the two germline ends. This CDR3 contains 14 residues. Germline CDR1 SEHNR, CDR2 FQNEAQ (reference sequence). The CDR3 loop is CASRYREFDEKLFF. The DNA of the CDR3 is TGTGCCAGCAGATACAGGGAATTCGATGAAAAACTGTTTTTT. The whole variable domain, filled in from reference TRBV7-9 and TRBJ1-4, reads DTGVSQNPRHKITKRGQNVTFRCDPISEHNRLYWYRQTLGQGPEFLTYFQNEAQLEKSRLLSDRFSAERPKGSFSTLEIQRTEQGDSAMYLCASRYREFDEKLFFGSGTQLSVL.

CDR3 nucleotide sequence: TGTGCCAGTAGTCCTTTTGACGGGAGGCTCGACGGGGAGCTGTTTTTT. Protein product: CASSPFDGRLDGELFF. The V call is TRBV19, the J call TRBJ2-2; the match to TRBD2 covers 7 bases. Germline V gene sequence: CDR1 LNHDA, CDR2 SQIVND (reference sequence). J was trimmed by 7 bases and V by 5 bases; bases with no gene match: 13. The CDR3 spans 16 residues.

The CDR3 here is CASRLGVRFLYGYTF. The CDR3 DNA reads TGTGCAAGTCGCTTAGGAGTCCGTTTTTTATATGGCTACACCTTC. The chain combines TRBV12-2 with TRBJ1-2. TRBV12-2 is listed as a pseudogene. The CDR3 is made up of 15 amino acids.

The rearrangement uses TRBV11-2 and TRBJ2-3, with 8 bases matching TRBD1. This CDR3 is 14 amino acids long. V dropped 4 bases and J dropped 4; count of bases not matched to a gene: 4. Germline V gene data show CDR1 as SGHAT and CDR2 as FQNNGV. The CDR3 DNA is TGTGCCAGCAGCTGGACAGGGTCCGCAGATACGCAGTATTTT. It is translated as CASSWTGSADTQYF.

This chain links TRBV7-8 with TRBJ1-3, with 8 bases aligning to TRBD1. This CDR3 has 15 residues. V lost 4 bases, J lost 4 bases, and 6 bases stayed unmatched. From germline, CDR1 is SGHVS and CDR2 FQNEAQ. The CDR3: CASSSRTGGGNTIYF. The CDR3 bases are TGTGCCAGCAGCTCCCGCACAGGGGGGGGAAACACCATATATTTT.

In this sample, this clone turned up once. The gene calls are TRBV7-9 and TRBJ2-7, with D tentatively TRBD1 or TRBD2 (5 bases each). This CDR3 contains 15 residues. V lost 4 bases, J lost 1 base, and 14 bases lay in between. Germline V gives CDR1 SEHNR, CDR2 FQNEAQ (reference sequence). The CDR3 spells CASSSSGLRSYEQYF. In nucleotides, the CDR3 is TGTGCCAGCAGCTCCTCGGGGCTAAGGTCCTACGAGCAGTACTTC.

J is TRBJ2-1 and V is TRBV6-5, with 7 bases fitting TRBD1. The CDR3 consists of 14 residues. Losses at the gene ends were 0 bases for V and 9 bases for J; bases not matched to a gene: 5. Germline V gives CDR1 MNHEY, CDR2 SVGAGI. CDR3 bases: TGTGCCAGCAGTTACTCGAAGGGGGCCGGTGAGCAGTTCTTC. It yields the protein CASSYSKGAGEQFF.

The chain has TRBV6-1 and TRBJ1-5; no reliable D call. The length of the CDR3 is 15 residues. Deletions cut 1 base from V and 4 bases from J, with 11 bases between. Germline-derived CDR1 and CDR2 are MNHNS and SASEGT. The CDR3 DNA follows: TGTGCCAGCAGTGAAGGGAGGCAGCTAAATCAGCCCCAGCATTTT. Its translation: CASSEGRQLNQPQHF.

The rearrangement uses TRBV5-1 and TRBJ1-2; TRBD1 matches at 9 bases. CDR3 length equals 13 residues. Trimming removed 3 bases from V and 6 bases from J; junction bases left unmatched: 3. CDR1 is SGHRS and CDR2 is YFSETQ in the germline V gene. The CDR3 here is CASSYTGGDGYTF. The CDR3 DNA sequence: TGCGCCAGCAGCTACACAGGGGGCGATGGCTACACCTTC.

The count of this clone is one. The genes are TRBV6-5 and TRBJ1-1, with 7 bases that match TRBD1. The CDR3 runs to 15 residues. CDR1 is MNHEY and CDR2 is SVGAGI in the germline V gene. The junction had 3 bases not matched to a gene; V was cut back by 2 bases and J by 0 bases. For the CDR3, the DNA is TGTGCCAGCAGTTACCGGACAGGACTGAACACTGAAGCTTTCTTT. This sequence encodes CASSYRTGLNTEAFF.

This rearrangement joins TRBV4-1 to TRBJ1-6; no clear D gene. This CDR3 region has 13 residues. With 1 base removed from V and 6 bases from J, the gap between germline ends came to 4 bases. Looked up from germline, CDR1 is MGHRA and CDR2 is YSYEKL. The CDR3 sequence is CASSQGTNSPLHF. CDR3 nucleotides: TGCGCCAGCAGCCAAGGCACTAATTCACCCCTCCACTTT.

This chain connects TRBV2 to TRBJ2-2, with no clear D. The CDR3 is 13 residues long. With 6 bases removed from V and 3 bases from J, the gap between germline ends came to 8 bases. Looked up from germline, CDR1 is SNHLY and CDR2 is FYNNEI. The CDR3: CASRELDTGELFF. The CDR3 DNA is TGTGCCAGCAGGGAACTCGACACCGGGGAGCTGTTTTTT.

In this sample, this clone turned up once. The V and J genes are TRBV7-9 and TRBJ2-1, with a weak D call TRBD1 (7 bases). The CDR3 runs to 13 residues. Between the trimmed V and J ends, which lost 2 bases and 9 bases, there was a span of 11 bases. Germline CDR1 reads SEHNR; CDR2 reads FQNEAQ (reference sequence). The CDR3 reads CASSLLQGGEQFF. CDR3 bases: TGTGCCAGCAGCTTACTCCAGGGGGGTGAGCAGTTCTTC.

The CDR3 protein is CASSVGTEYTGELFF. The CDR3 bases are TGTGCCAGCAGCGTCGGAACAGAGTACACCGGGGAGCTGTTTTTT. V is TRBV9 and J is TRBJ2-2; D not certain. CDR3 length: 15 amino acids. Per germline, CDR1 SGDLS and CDR2 YYNGEE. Trimming shortened V by 2 bases and J by 3 bases, and 11 bases separated the two germline ends. The full variable domain, with the rest looked up from reference TRBV9 and TRBJ2-2, is DSGVTQTPKHLITATGQRVTLRCSPRSGDLSVYWYQQSLDQGLQFLIQYYNGEERAKGNILERFSAQQFPDLHSELNLSSLELGDSALYFCASSVGTEYTGELFFGEGSRLTVL.

The rearrangement uses TRBV4-1 and TRBJ2-1, with a weak D call TRBD2 (6 bases). Germline V gives CDR1 MGHRA, CDR2 YSYEKL. The CDR3 spans 17 residues. V lost 4 bases and J 0 bases, leaving 16 bases between the germline ends. CDR3 protein: CASSPKMDGSSYNEQFF. The CDR3 DNA is TGCGCCAGCAGCCCCAAAATGGACGGGAGCTCCTACAATGAGCAGTTCTTC.

The chain is built from TRBV6-5 and TRBJ2-1; D may be TRBD2 (5 bases). This CDR3 is built from 16 residues. Germline CDR1 and CDR2: MNHEY and SVGAGI. V dropped 2 bases and J dropped 5 bases, with 16 bases sitting between them. The CDR3 reads CASSYAPRLLNNEQFF. The CDR3 DNA follows: TGTGCCAGCAGTTACGCCCCGCGACTACTAAACAATGAGCAGTTCTTC.

This chain uses TRBV6-5 with TRBJ1-5; 9 bases map to TRBD1. CDR1 is MNHEY and CDR2 is SVGAGI in the germline V gene. J gave up 6 bases and V 4 bases, and 4 bases lay outside the gene matches. The CDR3 spans 14 residues. For the CDR3, the DNA is TGTGCCAGCAGTTGGGGACAGGGAGTTCAGCCCCAGCATTTT. The encoded protein is CASSWGQGVQPQHF.

The chain carries TRBV11-3 and TRBJ2-7, with D possibly matching TRBD1 (6 bases). CDR1 is SGHNT, CDR2 YENEEA, per germline. The CDR3 extends over 15 amino acids. The ends were cut back, 7 bases at V and 2 bases at J, with 18 bases in the middle. The CDR3 bases are TGTGCCAGCAACGCAAACTACAGGGTCCCCTACGAGCAGTACTTC. Its protein is CASNANYRVPYEQYF.

The rearrangement links TRBV7-9 to TRBJ2-5; TRBD1 is a possible D gene (6 bases). Germline CDR1 and CDR2: SEHNR and FQNEAQ (reference sequence). Trimming pared 5 bases from V and 0 bases from J, leaving 10 bases between. There are 14 residues in the CDR3. CDR3 nucleotide sequence: TGTGCCAGCAGCCTAACAGGGCACCAAGAGACCCAGTACTTC. Translation gives CASSLTGHQETQYF.